This passage covers 19 T cell receptor beta chains from one sample sequenced in a study of siplizumab effects on memory and regulatory T cells. Using immunoSEQ multiplex PCR, the repertoire was profiled, and TCRdb retains in-frame clones only, with some absent. The table has 95,000 to 100,000 clones, around 90% seen once; the top ten hold approximately 12%. The sequenced sample was non-Treg CD4+ T cells sorted from blood. All receptors come from a human donor in good health.

This sequence joins TRBV6-6 and TRBJ1-1; D remains ambiguous. The CDR3 contains 14 residues. The V end lost 0 bases, the J end lost 1 base, and 6 bases lay between the germline ends. Germline values: CDR1 MNHNY, CDR2 SVGAGI (reference sequence). CDR3 sequence reads: CASSYSIRNTEAFF. CDR3 coding DNA: TGTGCCAGCAGTTACTCGATAAGGAACACTGAAGCTTTCTTT.

The gene calls are TRBV10-3 and TRBJ1-1; unclear D gene. The germline gives CDR1 ENHRY, CDR2 SYGVKD. The CDR3 loop spans 13 amino acids. Trimming stripped 7 bases from V and 3 bases from J, with 12 bases between. The CDR3 loop is CAITGLWDTEAFF. The CDR3 DNA sequence: TGTGCCATCACTGGCCTTTGGGACACTGAAGCTTTCTTT.

The rearrangement links TRBV9 to TRBJ2-3; D is unresolved. CDR3 length equals 15 residues. The germline V gene encodes CDR1 SGDLS and CDR2 YYNGEE. Trimming took 0 bases from V and 0 from J, leaving 8 bases between them. CDR3 DNA sequence: TGTGCCAGCAGCGTAGGGCTAGTCAGCACAGATACGCAGTATTTT. As protein: CASSVGLVSTDTQYF.

V gene TRBV29-1 combines with J gene TRBJ2-1; the D is unclear. Germline V gene sequence: CDR1 SQVTM, CDR2 ANQGSEA. The V gene lost 4 bases and the J gene lost 10 bases, with 14 bases spanning the gap. The CDR3 runs 12 residues. This chain's CDR3 is CSVVFTIGEQFF. The CDR3 DNA follows: TGCAGCGTTGTTTTTACGATCGGGGAGCAGTTCTTC.

This chain links TRBV13 with TRBJ2-5; D might be TRBD2 (5 bases). In germline, CDR1 is PRHDT, CDR2 FYEKMQ (reference sequence). The V end lost 6 bases, the J end lost 5 bases, and 13 bases lay between the germline ends. The length of the CDR3 is 13 residues. The CDR3 spells CASSQPPGETQYF. CDR3 DNA sequence: TGTGCCAGCAGTCAGCCCCCGGGGGAGACCCAGTACTTC. The complete variable domain, with remaining parts taken from reference TRBV13 and TRBJ2-5, reads AAGVIQSPRHLIKEKRETATLKCYPIPRHDTVYWYQQGPGQDPQFLISFYEKMQSDKGSIPDRFSAQQFSDYHSELNMSSLELGDSALYFCASSQPPGETQYFGPGTRLLVL.

The chain has TRBV5-1 and TRBJ1-5; D is uncertain. Germline-derived CDR1 and CDR2 are SGHRS and YFSETQ. This CDR3 spans 14 amino acids. V lost 0 bases and J lost 5, with 9 bases in between. The CDR3 nucleotides read TGCGCCAGCAGCTTGGATGGTTCTGATCAGCCCCAGCATTTT. Encoded protein: CASSLDGSDQPQHF.

This clone was detected only a few times. This chain connects TRBV6-1 to TRBJ1-4, with D possibly being TRBD1 (5 bases). The V end was cut by 7 bases, the J end by 7 bases, with 10 bases between. The CDR3 totals 12 residues. CDR1 MNHNS and CDR2 SASEGT come from the germline V gene. The CDR3 is CASIAGTEKLFF. CDR3 nucleotide sequence: TGTGCCAGCATCGCGGGGACTGAAAAACTGTTTTTT.

The chain is built from TRBV6-6 and TRBJ2-7; the match to TRBD1 covers 8 bases. V was clipped by 5 bases and J by 2 bases; unmatched bases: 5. CDR3 length equals 14 residues. Germline V gene sequence: CDR1 MNHNY, CDR2 SVGAGI (reference sequence). The CDR3 loop reads CASSRQGAAYEQYF. The CDR3 nucleotides read TGTGCCAGCAGTCGTCAGGGGGCGGCCTACGAGCAGTACTTC.

The chain is built from TRBV28 and TRBJ1-2; D is ambiguous. CDR1 MDHEN and CDR2 SYDVKM come from the germline V gene. Trimming stripped 6 bases from V and 8 bases from J, with 13 bases between. This CDR3 spans 12 amino acids. The CDR3 reads CASSPPRFGYTF. The CDR3 DNA follows: TGTGCCAGCAGCCCCCCTCGATTCGGCTACACCTTC.

The chain uses TRBV7-2 and TRBJ2-1; a weak D match, TRBD1 (8 bases). This CDR3 has 17 residues. Trimming removed 4 bases at V and 4 bases at J, with 20 bases between. CDR1 and CDR2 (germline): SGHTA, FQGNSA. The DNA for the CDR3 is TGTGCCAGCAGCTGGGACAGGCCCCTAGCGGATTACAATGAGCAGTTCTTC. As protein: CASSWDRPLADYNEQFF.

The rearrangement joins TRBV5-1 to TRBJ2-1; no definite D call. Deletions cut 4 bases from V and 5 bases from J, with 16 bases between. This CDR3 has 15 residues. Germline values: CDR1 SGHRS, CDR2 YFSETQ. In DNA form, the CDR3 reads TGCGCCAGCAGCCCACACGATCTTGCCGACAATGAGCAGTTCTTC. Translating it yields CASSPHDLADNEQFF.

A few counts support this clone. The V and J genes are TRBV25-1 and TRBJ1-2; 9 nucleotides match TRBD1. From germline, CDR1 is MGHDK and CDR2 SYGVNS. V dropped 8 bases and J dropped 1; count of bases not matched to a gene: 14. The CDR3 has 17 residues. Written as DNA, the CDR3 is TGTGCCAGCCAGAGTGGGGGGGGGACAGGGAGTAACTATGGCTACACCTTC. Protein product: CASQSGGGTGSNYGYTF.

The chain joins TRBV7-2 to TRBJ2-7; 8 bases are shared with TRBD1. Trimming took 4 bases from V and 5 from J; bases not matched to a gene: 10. The CDR3 runs to 15 residues. Per germline, CDR1 SGHTA and CDR2 FQGNSA. The DNA of the CDR3 is TGTGCCAGCAGCTCAGGGGCAGGGGGCTGGGACGAGCAGTACTTC. This encodes CASSSGAGGWDEQYF.

J is TRBJ2-7 and V is TRBV5-5; D assignment may be TRBD1 or TRBD2 (6 bases each). This CDR3 region has 17 residues. Germline V gene lookup returns CDR1 SGHKS and CDR2 YYEKEE (reference sequence). V was pared by 0 bases and J by 0 bases, with 16 bases between. In DNA, the CDR3 is TGTGCCAGCAGCTTGGTAATAGGGGGGTCGAGCTCCTACGAGCAGTACTTC. This encodes CASSLVIGGSSSYEQYF.

The chain couples TRBV19 to TRBJ2-2; D possibly corresponds to TRBD2 (7 bases). The length of the CDR3 is 15 residues. V lost 5 bases, J lost 5 bases, and 15 bases lay in between. The germline V gene encodes CDR1 LNHDA and CDR2 SQIVND (reference sequence). This CDR3 reads CASSVQGGGTGELFF. In nucleotides, the CDR3 is TGTGCCAGTAGTGTCCAGGGAGGGGGGACCGGGGAGCTGTTTTTT.

The rearrangement uses TRBV19 and TRBJ2-1, with D unclear. Trimming cost V 5 bases and J 4 bases, with 6 bases left between them. The CDR3 runs to 12 residues. CDR1 is LNHDA and CDR2 is SQIVND in the germline V gene (reference sequence). The CDR3 region has the DNA TGTGCCAGTAGTGACTCTTACAATGAGCAGTTCTTC. Protein sequence: CASSDSYNEQFF.

The chain has TRBV9 and TRBJ1-6; tentatively, D is TRBD1 (6 bases). The length of the CDR3 is 18 residues. Germline V gives CDR1 SGDLS, CDR2 YYNGEE. V was trimmed by 0 bases and J by 9 bases, leaving 22 bases between them. CDR3 region: CASSVEARGTGGSSPLHF. CDR3 coding DNA: TGTGCCAGCAGCGTAGAAGCCAGGGGTACAGGAGGAAGTTCACCCCTCCACTTT.

This clone has only one observation. CDR3 bases: TGTGCCAGCAGCTGGAATGGGGTAGTCGGGGAGCTGTTTTTT. Amino acid sequence: CASSWNGVVGELFF. V and J are TRBV5-4 and TRBJ2-2; D gene uncertain. CDR1 is SGHNT, CDR2 YYREEE, per germline (reference sequence). Trimming removed 3 bases from V and 7 bases from J, with 13 bases in between. The CDR3 loop spans 14 amino acids.

The rearrangement uses TRBV19 and TRBJ2-3, with D tentatively TRBD1 (5 bases). There are 14 residues in the CDR3. The V end was cut by 3 bases, the J end by 8 bases, with 15 bases between. The germline V gene has CDR1 LNHDA and CDR2 SQIVND (reference sequence). The CDR3 protein is CASSIMGLRGTQYF. CDR3 sequence (DNA): TGTGCCAGTAGTATTATGGGGTTAAGGGGTACGCAGTATTTT.